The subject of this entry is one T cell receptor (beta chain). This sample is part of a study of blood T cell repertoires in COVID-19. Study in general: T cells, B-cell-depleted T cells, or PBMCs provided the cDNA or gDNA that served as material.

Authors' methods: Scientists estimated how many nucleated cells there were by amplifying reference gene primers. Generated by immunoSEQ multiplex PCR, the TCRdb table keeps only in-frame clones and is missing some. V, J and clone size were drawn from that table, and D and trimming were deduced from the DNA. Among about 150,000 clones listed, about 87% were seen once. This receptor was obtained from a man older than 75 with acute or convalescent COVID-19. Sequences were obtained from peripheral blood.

CDR3 bases: TGTGCCAGCAAGGTGGCAGGGGGCGCGACACCCCTCCACTTT. Its protein product is CASKVAGGATPLHF. This sequence joins TRBV3-1 (or the pseudogene TRBV3-2) and TRBJ1-6; 8 bases map to TRBD1. CDR3 size: 14 residues. Germline V gene sequence: CDR1 LGHDT, CDR2 YNNKEL (reference sequence). Trimming removed 7 bases from V and 11 bases from J; junction bases left unmatched: 10.